The present T cell receptor beta chain was sequenced within a study of memory CD4+ T cells and cytomegalovirus serostatus. Single viable CD3+CD4+CD8-CD45RO+ cells were sorted as the memory CD4+ T cells. Sequenced by immunoSEQ multiplex PCR; TCRdb stores in-frame clones only, minus some. The top ten clones hold 0.75% to 0.9% of a sample with 64,000 or so clones, over 60% of them seen once. V was clipped by 6 bases and J by 4 bases; unmatched bases: 4. The CDR3 consists of 15 residues. Germline CDR1 and CDR2: LNHDA and SQIVND (reference sequence). This chain joins TRBV19 and TRBJ2-7, with 15 bases lining up with TRBD2. The source is an adult in good health and CMV-seronegative. Sequenced sample: memory CD4+ T cells from blood. The CDR3 DNA is TGTGCCAGTAGCCCAGGGACTAGCGGGAGGTACGAGCAGTACTTC. It specifies CASSPGTSGRYEQYF.